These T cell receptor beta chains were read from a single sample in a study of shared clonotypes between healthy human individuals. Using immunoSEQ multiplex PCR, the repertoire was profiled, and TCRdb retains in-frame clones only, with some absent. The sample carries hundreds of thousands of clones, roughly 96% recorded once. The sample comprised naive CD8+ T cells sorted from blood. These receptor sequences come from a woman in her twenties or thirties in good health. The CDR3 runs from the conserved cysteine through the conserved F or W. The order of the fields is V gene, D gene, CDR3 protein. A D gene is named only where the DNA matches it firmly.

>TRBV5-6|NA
CASSPWGGADEQYF
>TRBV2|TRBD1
CASSVGQGFYEQYF
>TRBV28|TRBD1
CASSWTGLHTEAFF
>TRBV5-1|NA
CASSFSGAYEQYF
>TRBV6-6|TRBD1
CASGETGVWEQYF
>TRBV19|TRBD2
CASSIDPAGVSYNEQFF
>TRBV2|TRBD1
CASLPEPGQHYGYTF
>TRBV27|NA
CASSLGTSGNTIYF
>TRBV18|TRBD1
CASSPGTGPPKETQYF
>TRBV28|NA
CASAKAGETDQPQHF
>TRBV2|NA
CASSPPPAAQETQYF
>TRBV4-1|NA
CASSQVPDTGGYTF
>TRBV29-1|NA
CSVLGLEPQYF
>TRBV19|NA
CASSTFGNTEAFF
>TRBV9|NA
CASSVVSGNEQFF
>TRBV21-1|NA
CASSKEVGGNQPQHF
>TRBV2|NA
CASSEAPGEMNTEAFF
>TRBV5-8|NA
CASGLGDYNEQFF
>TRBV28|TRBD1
CASSSLRGMLGNTEAFF
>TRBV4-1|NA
CASSHVGDEKLFF
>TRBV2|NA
CASSEGSGPYEQYF
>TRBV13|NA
CASSLGRADTQYF
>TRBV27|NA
CASKSTARSYEQYF
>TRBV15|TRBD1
CATSLGQGNTEAFF
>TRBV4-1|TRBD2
CASSPSGTSSFEQYF
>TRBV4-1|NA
CASSQAISAGNEQFF